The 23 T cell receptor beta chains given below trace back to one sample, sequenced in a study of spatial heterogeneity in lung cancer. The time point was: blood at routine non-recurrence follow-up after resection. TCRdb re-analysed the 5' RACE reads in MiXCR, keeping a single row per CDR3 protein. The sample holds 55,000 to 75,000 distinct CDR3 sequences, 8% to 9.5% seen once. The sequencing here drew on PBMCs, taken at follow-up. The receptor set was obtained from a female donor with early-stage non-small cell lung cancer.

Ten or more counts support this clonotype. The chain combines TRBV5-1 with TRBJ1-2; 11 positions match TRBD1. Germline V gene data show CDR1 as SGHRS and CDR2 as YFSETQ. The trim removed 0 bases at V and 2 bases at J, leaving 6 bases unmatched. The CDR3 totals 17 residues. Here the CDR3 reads CASSLARTGGDNYGYTF. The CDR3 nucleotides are TGCGCCAGCAGCTTGGCCAGGACAGGGGGCGACAACTATGGCTACACCTTC.

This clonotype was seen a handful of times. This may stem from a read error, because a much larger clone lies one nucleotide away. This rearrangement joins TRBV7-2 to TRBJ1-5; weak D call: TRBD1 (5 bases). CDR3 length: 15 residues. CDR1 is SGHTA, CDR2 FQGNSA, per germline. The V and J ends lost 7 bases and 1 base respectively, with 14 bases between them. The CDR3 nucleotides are TGTGCCAGCAACACGGGGGGAGTGAGCAATCAGCCCCAGCATTTT. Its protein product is CASNTGGVSNQPQHF.

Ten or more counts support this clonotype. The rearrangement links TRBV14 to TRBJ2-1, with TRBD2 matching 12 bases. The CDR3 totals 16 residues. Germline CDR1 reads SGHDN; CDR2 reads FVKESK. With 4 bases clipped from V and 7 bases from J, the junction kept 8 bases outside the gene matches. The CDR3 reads CASSLLLAGGWNEQFF. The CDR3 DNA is TGTGCCAGCAGCCTCCTCCTAGCGGGAGGGTGGAATGAGCAGTTCTTC.

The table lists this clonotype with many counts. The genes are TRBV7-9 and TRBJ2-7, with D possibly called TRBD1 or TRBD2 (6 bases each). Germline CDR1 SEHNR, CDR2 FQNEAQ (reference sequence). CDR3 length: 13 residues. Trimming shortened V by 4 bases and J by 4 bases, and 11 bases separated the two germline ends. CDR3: CASSSKGGYEQYF. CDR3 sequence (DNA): TGTGCCAGCAGCTCAAAGGGGGGATACGAGCAGTACTTC.

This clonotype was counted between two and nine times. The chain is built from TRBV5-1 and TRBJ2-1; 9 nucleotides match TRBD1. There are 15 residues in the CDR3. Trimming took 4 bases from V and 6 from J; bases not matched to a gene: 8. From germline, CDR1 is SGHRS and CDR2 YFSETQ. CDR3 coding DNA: TGCGCCAGCAGCGTCCGGGACAGGGTAGCCAATGAGCAGTTCTTC. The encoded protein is CASSVRDRVANEQFF.

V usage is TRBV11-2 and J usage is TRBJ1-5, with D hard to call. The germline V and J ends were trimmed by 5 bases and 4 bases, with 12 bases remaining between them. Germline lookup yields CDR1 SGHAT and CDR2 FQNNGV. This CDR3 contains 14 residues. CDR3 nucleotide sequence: TGTGCCAGCAGCCTCCGGGATGGGAATCAGCCCCAGCATTTT. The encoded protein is CASSLRDGNQPQHF.

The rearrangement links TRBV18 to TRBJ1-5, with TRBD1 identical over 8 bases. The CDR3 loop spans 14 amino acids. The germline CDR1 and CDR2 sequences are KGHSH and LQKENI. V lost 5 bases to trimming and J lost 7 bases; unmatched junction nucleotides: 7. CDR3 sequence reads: CASSTTGEGQPQHF. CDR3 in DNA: TGTGCCAGCTCAACGACAGGGGAAGGACAGCCCCAGCATTTT. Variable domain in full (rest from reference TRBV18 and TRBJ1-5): NAGVMQNPRHLVRRRGQEARLRCSPMKGHSHVYWYRQLPEEGLKFMVYLQKENIIDESGMPKERFSAEFPKEGPSILRIQQVVRGDSAAYFCASSTTGEGQPQHFGDGTRLSIL.

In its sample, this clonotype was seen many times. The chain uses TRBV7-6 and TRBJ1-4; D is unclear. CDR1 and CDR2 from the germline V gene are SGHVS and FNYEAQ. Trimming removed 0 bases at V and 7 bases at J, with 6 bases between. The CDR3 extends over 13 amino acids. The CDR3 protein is CASSLAPGEKLFF. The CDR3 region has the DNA TGTGCCAGCAGCTTAGCGCCTGGTGAAAAACTGTTTTTT.

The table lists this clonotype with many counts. This CDR3 reads CSVVGLDGYTF. For the CDR3, the DNA is TGCAGCGTTGTGGGGTTAGATGGCTACACCTTC. The chain is built from TRBV29-1 and TRBJ1-2; the D is unclear. Germline V gene sequence: CDR1 SQVTM, CDR2 ANQGSEA. The CDR3 loop spans 11 amino acids. V was trimmed by 4 bases and J by 6 bases, leaving 9 bases between them.

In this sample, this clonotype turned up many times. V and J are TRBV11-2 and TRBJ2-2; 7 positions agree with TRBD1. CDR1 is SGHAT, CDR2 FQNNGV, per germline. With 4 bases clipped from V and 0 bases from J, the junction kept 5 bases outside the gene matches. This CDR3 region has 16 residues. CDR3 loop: CASSSHRGANTGELFF. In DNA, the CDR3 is TGTGCCAGCAGCTCTCACAGGGGCGCGAACACCGGGGAGCTGTTTTTT.

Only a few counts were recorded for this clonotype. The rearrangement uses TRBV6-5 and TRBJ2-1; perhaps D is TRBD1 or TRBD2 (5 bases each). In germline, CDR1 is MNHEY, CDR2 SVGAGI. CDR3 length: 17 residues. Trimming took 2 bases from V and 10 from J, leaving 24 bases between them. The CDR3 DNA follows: TGTGCCAGCAGTTACCGTTTCCCAGGGACCCTGAGTGGAGAGCAGTTCTTC. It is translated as CASSYRFPGTLSGEQFF.

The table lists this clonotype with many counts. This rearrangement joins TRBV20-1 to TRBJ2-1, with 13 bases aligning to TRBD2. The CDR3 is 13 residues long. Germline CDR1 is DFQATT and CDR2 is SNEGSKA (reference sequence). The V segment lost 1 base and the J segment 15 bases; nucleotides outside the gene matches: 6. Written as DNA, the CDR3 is TGCAGTGCTAGAGGACTAGCGGGAGGAACCGGGTTCTTC. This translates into CSARGLAGGTGFF.

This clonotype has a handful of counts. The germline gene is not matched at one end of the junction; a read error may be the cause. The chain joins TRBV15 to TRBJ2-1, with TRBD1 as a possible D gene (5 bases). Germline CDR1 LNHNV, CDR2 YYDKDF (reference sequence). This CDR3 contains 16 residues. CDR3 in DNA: TGTGCCGCCAGCAGGGAAGACCTCTCAGACTACAATGAGCAGTTCTTC. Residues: CAASREDLSDYNEQFF.

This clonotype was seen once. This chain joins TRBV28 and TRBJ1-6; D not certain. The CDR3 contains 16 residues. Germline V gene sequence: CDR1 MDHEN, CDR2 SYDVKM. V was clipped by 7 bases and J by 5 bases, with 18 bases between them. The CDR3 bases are TGTGCCAGCACTCCCTCGGGAGAATTTGATAATTCACCCCTCCACTTT. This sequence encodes CASTPSGEFDNSPLHF.

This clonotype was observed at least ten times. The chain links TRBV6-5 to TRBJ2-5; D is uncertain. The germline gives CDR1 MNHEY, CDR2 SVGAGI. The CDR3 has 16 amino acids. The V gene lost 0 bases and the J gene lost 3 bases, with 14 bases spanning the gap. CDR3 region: CASSYSLRRSEETQYF. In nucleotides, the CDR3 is TGTGCCAGCAGTTACTCGTTGAGAAGGTCCGAAGAGACCCAGTACTTC.

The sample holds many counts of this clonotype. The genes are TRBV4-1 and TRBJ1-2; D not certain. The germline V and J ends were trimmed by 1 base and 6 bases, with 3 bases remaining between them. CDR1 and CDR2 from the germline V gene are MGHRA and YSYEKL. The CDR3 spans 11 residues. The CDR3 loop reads CASSQADGYTF. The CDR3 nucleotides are TGCGCCAGCAGCCAAGCGGATGGCTACACCTTC.

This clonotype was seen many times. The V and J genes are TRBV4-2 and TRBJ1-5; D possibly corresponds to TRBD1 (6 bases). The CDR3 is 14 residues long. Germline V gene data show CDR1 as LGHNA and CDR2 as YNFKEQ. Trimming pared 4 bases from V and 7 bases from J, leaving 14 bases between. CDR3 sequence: CASSPEQGEQPQHF. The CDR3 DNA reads TGTGCCAGCAGCCCGGAACAGGGAGAGCAGCCCCAGCATTTT.

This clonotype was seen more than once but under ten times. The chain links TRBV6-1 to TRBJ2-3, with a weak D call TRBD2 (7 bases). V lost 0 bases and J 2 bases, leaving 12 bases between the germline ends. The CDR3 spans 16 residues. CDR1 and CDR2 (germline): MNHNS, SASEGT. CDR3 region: CASSEAAGAPTDTQYF. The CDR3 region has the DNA TGTGCCAGCAGTGAAGCGGCGGGGGCACCCACAGATACGCAGTATTTT.

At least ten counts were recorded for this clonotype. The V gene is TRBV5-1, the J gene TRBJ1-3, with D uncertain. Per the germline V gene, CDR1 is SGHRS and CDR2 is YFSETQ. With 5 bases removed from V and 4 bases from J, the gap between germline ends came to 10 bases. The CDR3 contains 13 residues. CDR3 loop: CASRTPSGNTIYF. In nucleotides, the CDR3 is TGCGCCAGCAGGACCCCAAGCGGAAACACCATATATTTT.

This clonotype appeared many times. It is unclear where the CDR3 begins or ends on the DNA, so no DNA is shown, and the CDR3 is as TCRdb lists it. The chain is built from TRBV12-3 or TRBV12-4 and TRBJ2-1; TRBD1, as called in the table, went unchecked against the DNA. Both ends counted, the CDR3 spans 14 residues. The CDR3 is CASILDSVEDEQFF.

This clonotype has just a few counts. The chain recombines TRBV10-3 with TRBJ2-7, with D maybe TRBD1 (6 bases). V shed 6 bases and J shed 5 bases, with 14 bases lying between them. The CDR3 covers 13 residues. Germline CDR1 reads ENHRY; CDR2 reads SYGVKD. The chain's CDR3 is CAIRLGRGHEQYF. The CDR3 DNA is TGTGCCATCAGACTCGGCAGGGGCCACGAGCAGTACTTC.

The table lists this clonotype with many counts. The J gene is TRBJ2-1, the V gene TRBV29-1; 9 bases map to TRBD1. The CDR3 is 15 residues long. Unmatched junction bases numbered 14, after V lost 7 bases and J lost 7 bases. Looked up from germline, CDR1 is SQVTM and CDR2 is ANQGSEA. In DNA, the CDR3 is TGCAGCGCTAAACAGGGGGCAGGCGGCTGGAATGAGCAGTTCTTC. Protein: CSAKQGAGGWNEQFF.

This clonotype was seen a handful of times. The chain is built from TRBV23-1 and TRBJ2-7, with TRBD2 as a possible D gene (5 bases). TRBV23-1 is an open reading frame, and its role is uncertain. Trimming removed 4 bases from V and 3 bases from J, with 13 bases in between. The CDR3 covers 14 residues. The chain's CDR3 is CASSPRRDNYEQYF. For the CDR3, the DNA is TGCGCCAGCAGTCCCAGACGGGATAACTACGAGCAGTACTTC.